This TCR beta chain was sequenced for a study of OX40 agonist ivuxolimab in advanced cancers. Overall study results and limits: Expanded clones tended on average to be more numerous among CD8+ T cells than CD4+.

The assay was immunoSEQ multiplex PCR, and TCRdb's table has in-frame clones only and misses some. The table records 100,000 to 150,000 clones, approximately 90% of them present only once. CDR3 length equals 13 residues. V lost 2 bases to trimming and J lost 6 bases, with 9 bases between them. Germline V gene sequence: CDR1 MNHEY, CDR2 SMNVEV (reference sequence). Comments on this clone: What it binds is not known.

The specimen comprised CD4+ or CD8+ T cells sorted from blood, sampled in a trial of the OX40 agonist ivuxolimab. This chain joins TRBV27 and TRBJ2-3, with TRBD2 as a possible D gene (5 bases). This clonotype was obtained from an adult with an advanced solid tumor such as melanoma, head and neck, liver or kidney cancer. The DNA for the CDR3 is TGTGCCAGCAGTTTAGGGTCGGGGGATACGCAGTATTTT. The encoded protein is CASSLGSGDTQYF.